The entry below gives a single T cell receptor (beta chain) sequence along with its context. This clone's antigen is unknown. No base quality values were provided; no much bigger clone lies one nucleotide off. The data belong to a study of persistence of HIV-infected CD4 T cells (dated by TCRdb to 2018 to 2021). About the investigation overall: The study isolated CMV- and HIV-1 Gag-responding CD4+ T cells from ART-treated individuals to examine antigen-driven clonal expansion of HIV-1-infected cells. Suppressive ART had been received by participants for a median of 8 years. Apart from a couple of participants who underwent leukapheresis at a single time point, peripheral blood samples of up to 180 mL were collected from participants at multiple time points. The clonality of all cells in each sorted population was assessed by TCRbeta sequencing, whereas the clonality of infected cells was assessed by proviral sequencing. Cross-participant TCR cluster analysis included roughly eight participants for CMV and over five participants for Gag.

Reading the label with the study, this specimen's treatment or condition is: suppressive antiretroviral therapy. Lysates of CMV-infected fibroblasts at approximately 9.6 ug/mL were used to stimulate the cells. Memory CD4+ T cells that did not respond, being CD40L-negative, CD69-negative and CD45RO-high, were sorted as memory populations depleted of antigen-responding cells. HIV-1-infected adults in whom suppressive ART had been started during chronic infection were enrolled as participants. For at least 4 years, the participants' plasma HIV-1 RNA had been undetectable, below 50 copies/mL. To be included, a participant needed positive CMV serology and a CD4+ T cell count above 400 cells/uL. Before stimulation, PBMCs were isolated using density centrifugation and then depleted of CD8+ T cells. CD8-depleted PBMCs were stimulated for 18 hours with anti-CD28/CD49d costimulation, CD40-blocking antibody and enfuvirtide to prevent new infections. Cell sorting was performed on a Beckman Coulter MoFlo Legacy or XDP sorter, and dead cells were excluded with propidium iodide. The QIAamp DNA Mini Kit was used for genomic DNA extraction from samples above one million cells, and the Quick-DNA Microprep Kit was used otherwise.

TCRbeta repertoires were sequenced from genomic DNA with the immunoSEQ hsTCRB assay version 4 in survey mode. Genomic DNA was diluted to about 10 ng/uL, using up to about 1 ug per sample for TCRbeta sequencing. The paper's processing steps were these. TCRbeta data analysis was done in ImmunoSeq Analyzer 3.0, and diversity was calculated on productive nucleotide rearrangements. The improved Chao index was used to estimate lower-bound TCR diversity, and the Gini coefficient was used to estimate clonality using the Immunarch R package. Different nucleotide rearrangements encoding the same CDR3beta amino acid sequence were treated as distinct clonotypes. TCRbeta sequences significantly enriched in antigen-responding cells relative to anti-CD3/anti-CD28-activated cells were identified by differential abundance analysis. GLIPH2 clustered TCRs by predicted peptide-MHC specificity, both within individual participants and across merged participant data sets. TCRdb's version of the immuneACCESS table is confined to in-frame rearrangements and falls short of the full clone set. An unresolved V gene accounts for under half of the shortfall where checked; the remainder is of unknown origin. From that table come the V and J calls and clone size; the DNA was used to work out D and trimming. The sample records about 37,000 clones, approximately 80% of which are singletons. The top ten clones comprise 1.6% of the sample.

Paper-wide results and their limitations: Within the same sorted populations, TCR oligoclonality correlated with proviral oligoclonality. The study involved few individuals and tested only a limited range of antigens. Antigen-responding cells were enriched for expanded CDR3beta sequences that were degenerate, which suggests that CD4+ responses to CMV and Gag underwent convergent selection. Restriction of bulk TCR analyses to the rare CMV-responding cells that actually carried HIV-1 proviruses was not possible. Significantly lower TCRbeta richness was observed in CMV- and Gag-responding cells than in anti-CD3/anti-CD28-responding cells, and higher oligoclonality was observed in CMV-responding cells than in CD3/CD28-stimulated and Gag-responding cells.

V and J lose 5 bases and 5 bases, and a span of 14 bases separates them. Taken from cysteine to phenylalanine, the CDR3 has 15 residues. Only CDR3 DNA remains: 45 bases, in frame from the first base. The germline V gene sets CDR1 to KGHDR and CDR2 to SFDVKD. This TCR was sampled from an adult man with HIV who was CMV-seropositive. Sequencing was performed on CD4+ T cells sorted from PBMCs after 18-hour stimulation, taken from a patient who received antiretroviral therapy. The cell subset or site tag for this specimen amounts to: CD40L-CD69- CD45RO-high memory CD4 T cells not responding to CMV lysate. The chain was built from TRBV24-1 and TRBJ2-2; the D segment could be TRBD1, given 6 matching bases. The CDR3 protein is CATSGGPRGTGELFF. DNA sequence: TGTGCCACCAGTGGGGGGCCTCGGGGAACCGGGGAGCTGTTTTTT.